The sequence of this T cell receptor (beta chain) was determined in a study of T cell responses to AZD1222 COVID-19 vaccine. For this clone: Its cognate antigen is unknown.

It was second doses at about 4 or about 12 weeks that were pooled. Method: immunoSEQ multiplex PCR; TCRdb's copy keeps in-frame clones and lacks some. The table lists about 120,000 clones, 88% of them singletons. Study results and limitations: White British donors predominated, females outnumbered males, and clonal diversity was possibly underestimated. Two doses of AZD1222 preceded a rise in Spike-specific TCR breadth and depth.

Sequences were derived from peripheral blood, sampled 28 days after the second AZD1222 dose. This clonotype was sampled from an adult who received the AZD1222 COVID-19 vaccine.

The CDR3 protein is CASSESSTGNSPLHF. DNA for the CDR3: TGTGCCAGCAGTGAATCCTCAACAGGGAATTCACCCCTCCACTTT. V is TRBV6-1 and J is TRBJ1-6, with a weak D call TRBD1 (6 bases). CDR1 MNHNS and CDR2 SASEGT come from the germline V gene. Trimming took 2 bases from V and 7 from J, leaving 12 bases between them. This CDR3 contains 15 residues.